This T cell receptor (beta chain) was obtained from a study of shared clonotypes between healthy human individuals. TCRdb's copy holds only in-frame clones and misses some; the assay was immunoSEQ multiplex PCR. The sample has just over 2,000,000 clones; about 94% are singletons. Terminally differentiated effector memory CD45RA+ cells were excluded by CCR7 positive selection of CD45RO-negative cells. Sequenced material: naive CD8+ T cells sorted from blood. This clonotype was sampled from a man between 18 and 29 years old in good health.

DNA of the CDR3: TGTGCCAGCAGCTACGGGACTAGCGGCCTAAGCTCCTACGAGCAGTACTTC. This codes for CASSYGTSGLSSYEQYF. The chain carries TRBV7-2 and TRBJ2-7, with 11 bases fitting TRBD2. The germline CDR1 and CDR2 sequences are SGHTA and FQGNSA. CDR3 length equals 17 residues. V lost 4 bases and J lost 0; bases outside the gene matches: 8.